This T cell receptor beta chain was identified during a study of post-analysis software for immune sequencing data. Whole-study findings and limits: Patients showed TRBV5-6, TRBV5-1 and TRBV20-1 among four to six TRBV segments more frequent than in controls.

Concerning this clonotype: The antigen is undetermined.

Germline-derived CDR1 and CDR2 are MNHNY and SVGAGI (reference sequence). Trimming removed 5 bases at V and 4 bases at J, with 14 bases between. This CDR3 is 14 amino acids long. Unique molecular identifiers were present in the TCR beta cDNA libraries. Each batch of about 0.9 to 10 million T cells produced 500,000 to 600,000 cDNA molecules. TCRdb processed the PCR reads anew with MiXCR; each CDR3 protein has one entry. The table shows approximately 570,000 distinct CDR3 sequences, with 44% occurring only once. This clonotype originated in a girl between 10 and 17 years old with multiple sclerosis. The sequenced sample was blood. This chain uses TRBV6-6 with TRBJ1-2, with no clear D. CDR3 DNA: TGTGCCAGCAGTCTAAGGCCCTCTGGCTATGGCTACACCTTC. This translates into CASSLRPSGYGYTF.